This TCR beta chain was sequenced during a study of neurological immune-mediated disorders. Stored at -80 C, 2 million PBMCs were the source of the unsorted libraries. Study results and limitations: When the repertoires were sorted by phylogenetic grouping, those of 18 of 34 multiple sclerosis patients ended up in one related-CDR3 cluster, a possible signature.

TCRdb processed the 5' RACE reads anew with MiXCR; each CDR3 protein has one entry. The sample yields about 62,000 distinct CDR3 sequences, around 3.8% seen once. This CDR3 is 16 amino acids long. With 4 bases clipped from V and 6 bases from J, the junction kept 15 bases outside the gene matches. Germline values: CDR1 DFQATT, CDR2 SNEGSKA (reference sequence). On this clonotype: What it binds is not known.

The TCR sequence derives from a woman aged 45-65 years with multiple sclerosis. The sequenced sample was PBMCs. This rearrangement joins TRBV20-1 to TRBJ2-3, with 8 bases that match TRBD2. CDR3 in DNA: TGCAGTGCTAAGGGGGGGGGCCTAGCGGGTACGGATACGCAGTATTTT. Translation: CSAKGGGLAGTDTQYF.